This T cell receptor beta chain was captured in a study of CD4 T cells in relation to SARS-CoV-2 and coronaviruses. This clone showed up just a few times. The antigen remains unidentified. CDR1 is GTSNPN and CDR2 is SVGIG in the germline V gene (reference sequence). There are 13 residues in the CDR3. Losses at the gene ends were 5 bases for V and 3 bases for J; bases not matched to a gene: 3. Produced via immunoSEQ multiplex PCR; TCRdb's table is partial and in-frame only. The sample lists about 36,000 clones, around three quarters occurring once. The chain carries TRBV30 and TRBJ1-1; 10 bases agree with TRBD1. Source material: memory CD4+ T cells from PBMCs, cultured in vitro. The receptor was derived from an adult with COVID-19. Here the CDR3 DNA reads TGTGCCTGGGGACAGGGGGTGGACACTGAAGCTTTCTTT. This sequence encodes CAWGQGVDTEAFF.